The text below deals with one T cell receptor beta chain. This clonotype was detected a few times. Its specific antigen is unknown. Base qualities are not recorded, but no much larger clone differs from it by a single base. This record belongs to a study of T-cell memory formation after mild COVID-19 (dated by TCRdb to about 2021). As for the study more broadly: Most TCR sequence clusters were specific to one of the two donors. T-cell clones expanding and contracting after mild COVID-19 in two donors were tracked by longitudinal TCRalpha and TCRbeta repertoire sequencing. Two young, previously healthy adult volunteers, one female and one male, were included in the cohort.

What the authors observed across the whole study: Clones contracting from day 15 to 85 had balanced CD4/CD8 phenotypes, while a second wave expanding from day 15 to 37 was biased towards CD4+. The study included only a couple of mild cases, and larger cohorts that include severe cases with pre-infection samples were judged to be necessary. Contracting CD4+ clones were found mainly in CM and EM memory subsets, while CD8+ clones were enriched in EMRA. Some responding clones were found in pre-infection memory, which suggests that pre-existing cross-reactive memory T cells took part in the SARS-CoV-2 response. Whether the second-wave clones peaking on day 37 were SARS-CoV-2 specific was not confirmed.

The CDR3, cysteine through phenylalanine, is 15 amino acids long. The kept DNA is CDR3 alone, 45 bases in frame from the first base. CDR1 SGHRS and CDR2 YFSETQ were looked up in the germline V gene. Germline trimming amounts to 4 bases on V and 0 bases on J, with 4 as the count of junction bases outside the gene matches. PBMCs were isolated by Ficoll-Paque density gradient centrifugation. The data were produced on an Illumina NovaSeq 6000. Using 5'RACE with constant-segment primers, TCRalpha and TCRbeta cDNA libraries were constructed, with sample barcodes and unique molecular identifiers added in the process. RNA was extracted from every sample with Trizol reagent. Libraries were amplified in two PCR steps, with a second sample barcode and Illumina TruSeq adapters added in the second step. The libraries were sequenced on an Illumina NovaSeq using 2 x 150 bp paired-end reads. The study's own analysis went as follows. Demultiplexing of reads and collapsing into UMI-guided consensus sequences were performed with migec v1.2.7. Using mixcr v2.1.11, UMI consensuses were aligned to TRA and TRB V and J templates and then assembled into clonotypes. Expanded or contracted clonotypes were those called significant by both edgeR and NoisET, with noise models trained on biological replicates. edgeR calls used a false discovery rate-adjusted p below 0.01 and a log2 fold-change threshold of 1. As an exploratory analysis of dynamics, max-normalized trajectories of the 1000 most abundant clonotypes were examined with PCA combined with hierarchical clustering. The CD4 or CD8 phenotype of responding clones was assigned using the separately sequenced CD4+ and CD8+ repertoires. The public sequencing data were trimmed at Q25 with fastp and processed into clonotypes with MiXCR by TCRdb, which kept only in-frame beta chains. Every distinct CDR3 protein forms one entry, paired with its most common genes and DNA. The V and J calls were not made by the authors but by TCRdb's processing. In all, the sample holds some 290,000 distinct CDR3 sequences, and around 16% of those were seen once. The ten largest make up 22% of the sample.

The chain is encoded by TRBV5-1 joined to TRBJ1-3; 7 central nucleotides agree with TRBD1. Source material: PBMCs or a T cell subset sorted from them (not recorded which). The TCR originated in a young man who had mild COVID-19 (a few samples of this study predate the infection). The sample titles of this study are shuffled in the database, so cell type and time point are left out; the donor was told from shared clones. The bases are TGCGCCAGCAGCCCTCGGGACAGCTCTGGAAACACCATATATTTT. It translates to CASSPRDSSGNTIYF.